This TCR beta chain originates from a study of neoadjuvant anti-PD-1 for oral cavity cancer. In the study overall: Before surgery, most patients got three to four biweekly 3 mg/kg nivolumab doses.

CDR1 and CDR2 (germline): LNHNV, YYDKDF (reference sequence). The V and J ends lost 0 bases and 8 bases respectively, with 14 bases between them. The CDR3 sequence is 15 residues long. The time point was: after neoadjuvant nivolumab, at surgical resection. Patients had newly diagnosed, untreated stage II-IVA oral cavity squamous cell carcinoma. The patients had HPV-negative, locally advanced oral cavity squamous cell carcinoma. The data were produced by immunoSEQ multiplex PCR, yet TCRdb's version contains in-frame clones alone and is incomplete. Of some 33,000 clones in the sample, 80% were seen once.

The chain is built from TRBV15 and TRBJ2-1; D possibly corresponds to TRBD1 (6 bases). The sequenced sample was PBMCs, obtained after nivolumab (anti-PD-1) treatment. This receptor was obtained from a person between 35 and 79 years old with oral cavity squamous cell carcinoma. This CDR3 reads CATSRDGRGWDEQFF. In DNA form, the CDR3 reads TGTGCCACCAGCAGAGATGGCAGGGGATGGGATGAGCAGTTCTTC.